This T cell receptor beta chain comes out of a study of PD-1 blockade in classical Hodgkin lymphoma. This CDR3 comprises 11 residues. The V end lost 5 bases, the J end lost 8 bases, and 9 bases lay between the germline ends. Germline lookup yields CDR1 SEHNR and CDR2 FQNEAQ (reference sequence). Study observations and caveats: Relapsed/refractory patients reportedly had lower baseline diversity than newly diagnosed patients.

Sequenced by immunoSEQ multiplex PCR; TCRdb stores in-frame clones only, minus some. The table records about 21,000 clones, about 87% of them present only once. Points on this clone: Its antigen is undetermined.

The time point: newly diagnosed, previously untreated cHL patient sample. By magnetic negative selection, CD8+ T cells were isolated from the thawed PBMCs. J is TRBJ1-2 and V is TRBV7-9; D uncertain. Sequencing used CD8+ T cells from blood. This TCR was sampled from a human donor with classical Hodgkin lymphoma. For the CDR3, the DNA is TGTGCCAGCAGCGCGGGCCAGGGCTACACCTTC. It yields the protein CASSAGQGYTF.